This T cell receptor beta chain was found in a study of neurological immune-mediated disorders. Germline loops: CDR1 MGHDK, CDR2 SYGVNS. The CDR3 has 11 residues. V dropped 6 bases and J dropped 5 bases, with 7 bases sitting between them. TCRdb ran MiXCR on the 5' RACE reads and lists one entry per CDR3 protein. Of roughly 76,000 distinct CDR3 sequences listed, roughly 15% are singletons. Healthy control samples came from blood bank volunteers in Maryland, USA. The chain carries TRBV25-1 and TRBJ1-2; D gene ambiguous. The clonotype originates from a woman aged 50 to 60 in good health. The sample taken for sequencing was PBMCs. The CDR3 region has the DNA TGTGCCAGCAGGGATCAATATGGCTACACCTTC. As protein: CASRDQYGYTF.